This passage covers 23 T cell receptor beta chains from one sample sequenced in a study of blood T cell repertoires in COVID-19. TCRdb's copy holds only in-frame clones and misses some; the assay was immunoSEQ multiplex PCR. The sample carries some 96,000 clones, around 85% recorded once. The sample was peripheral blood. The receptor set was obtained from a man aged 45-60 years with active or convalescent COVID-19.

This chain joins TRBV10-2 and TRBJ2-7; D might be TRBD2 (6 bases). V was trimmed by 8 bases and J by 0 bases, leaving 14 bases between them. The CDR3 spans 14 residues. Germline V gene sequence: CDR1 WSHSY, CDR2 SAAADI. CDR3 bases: TGCGCCAGCGGGCTCAGCGGGCGCTCCTACGAGCAGTACTTC. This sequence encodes CASGLSGRSYEQYF.

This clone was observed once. In nucleotides, the CDR3 is TGCGCCAGCAGCTTGGTTGTTAGTCTCGTGGCAGATACGCAGTATTTT. Residues: CASSLVVSLVADTQYF. V and J are TRBV5-1 and TRBJ2-3, with D uncertain. Between the trimmed V and J ends, which lost 0 bases and 4 bases, there was a span of 15 bases. Germline-derived CDR1 and CDR2 are SGHRS and YFSETQ. The CDR3 spans 16 residues.

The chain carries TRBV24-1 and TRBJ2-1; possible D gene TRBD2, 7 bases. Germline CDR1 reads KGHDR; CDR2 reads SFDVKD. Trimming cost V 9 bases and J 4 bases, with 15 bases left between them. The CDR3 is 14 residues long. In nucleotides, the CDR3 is TGTGCCACCGGGGGCGGGGGAGGTTACAATGAGCAGTTCTTC. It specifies CATGGGGGYNEQFF.

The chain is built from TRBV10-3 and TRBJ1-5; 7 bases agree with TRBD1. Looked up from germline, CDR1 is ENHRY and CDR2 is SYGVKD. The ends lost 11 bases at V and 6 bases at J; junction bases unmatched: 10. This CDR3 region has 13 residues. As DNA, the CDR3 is TGTGCCTCCAAGGGGGCGGTCGGTCAGCCCCAGCATTTT. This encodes CASKGAVGQPQHF.

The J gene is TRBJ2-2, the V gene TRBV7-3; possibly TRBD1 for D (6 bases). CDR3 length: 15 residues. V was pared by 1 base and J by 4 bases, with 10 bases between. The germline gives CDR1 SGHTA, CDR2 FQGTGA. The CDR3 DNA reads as TGTGCCAGCAGCTTAAGTGGGACACCCACCGGGGAGCTGTTTTTT. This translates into CASSLSGTPTGELFF.

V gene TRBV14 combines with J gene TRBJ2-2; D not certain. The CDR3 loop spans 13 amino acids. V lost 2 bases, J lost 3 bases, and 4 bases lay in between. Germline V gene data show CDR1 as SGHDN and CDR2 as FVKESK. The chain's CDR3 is CASSQYDTGELFF. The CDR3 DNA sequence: TGTGCCAGCAGCCAATATGACACCGGGGAGCTGTTTTTT.

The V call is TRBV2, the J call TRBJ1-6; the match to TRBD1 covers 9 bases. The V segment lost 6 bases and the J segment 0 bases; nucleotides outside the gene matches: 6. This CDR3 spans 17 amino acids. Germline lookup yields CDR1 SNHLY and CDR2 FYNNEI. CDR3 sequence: CASSATTGGSYNSPLHF. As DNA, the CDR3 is TGTGCCAGCAGCGCCACGACAGGGGGCTCCTATAATTCACCCCTCCACTTT.

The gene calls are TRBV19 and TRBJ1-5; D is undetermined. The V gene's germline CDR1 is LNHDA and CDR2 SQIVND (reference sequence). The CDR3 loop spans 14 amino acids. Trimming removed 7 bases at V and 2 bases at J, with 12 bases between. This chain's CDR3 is CASNGEGGNQPQHF. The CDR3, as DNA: TGTGCCAGTAACGGGGAGGGAGGCAATCAGCCCCAGCATTTT. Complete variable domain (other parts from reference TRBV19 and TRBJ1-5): DGGITQSPKYLFRKEGQNVTLSCEQNLNHDAMYWYRQDPGQGLRLIYYSQIVNDFQKGDIAEGYSVSREKKESFPLTVTSAQKNPTAFYLCASNGEGGNQPQHFGDGTRLSIL.

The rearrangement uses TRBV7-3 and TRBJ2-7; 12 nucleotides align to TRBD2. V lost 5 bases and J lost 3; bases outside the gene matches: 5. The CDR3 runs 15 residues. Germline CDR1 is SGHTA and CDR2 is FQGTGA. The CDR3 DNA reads TGTGCCAGCAGCCCGACTAGCGGGAGTCTCTACGAGCAGTACTTC. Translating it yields CASSPTSGSLYEQYF.

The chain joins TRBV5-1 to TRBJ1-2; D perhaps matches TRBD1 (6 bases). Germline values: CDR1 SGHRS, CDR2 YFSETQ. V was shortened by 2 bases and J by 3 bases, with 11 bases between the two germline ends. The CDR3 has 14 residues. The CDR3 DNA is TGCGCCAGCAGCTTTGAAGGGGGGGACTATGGCTACACCTTC. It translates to CASSFEGGDYGYTF.

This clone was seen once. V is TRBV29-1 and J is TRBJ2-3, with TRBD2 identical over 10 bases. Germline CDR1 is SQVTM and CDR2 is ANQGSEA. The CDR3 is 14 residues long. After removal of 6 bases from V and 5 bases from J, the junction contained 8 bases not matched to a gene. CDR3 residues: CSVRGTSELDTQYF. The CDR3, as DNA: TGCAGCGTCCGGGGGACTAGCGAACTAGATACGCAGTATTTT.

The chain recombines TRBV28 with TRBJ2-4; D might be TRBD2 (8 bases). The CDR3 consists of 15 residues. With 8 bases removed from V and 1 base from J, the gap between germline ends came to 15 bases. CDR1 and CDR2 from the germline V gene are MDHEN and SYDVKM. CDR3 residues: CASSGGGQAKNIQYF. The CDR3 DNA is TGTGCCAGCTCCGGGGGGGGACAGGCCAAAAACATTCAGTACTTC.

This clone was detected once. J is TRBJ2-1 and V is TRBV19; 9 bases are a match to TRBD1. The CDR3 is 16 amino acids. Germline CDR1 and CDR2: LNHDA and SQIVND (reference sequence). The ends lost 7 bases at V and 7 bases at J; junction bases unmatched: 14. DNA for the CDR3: TGTGCCAGTACTGCGGCCGGGACAGGGATCGGGAATGAGCAGTTCTTC. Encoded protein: CASTAAGTGIGNEQFF.

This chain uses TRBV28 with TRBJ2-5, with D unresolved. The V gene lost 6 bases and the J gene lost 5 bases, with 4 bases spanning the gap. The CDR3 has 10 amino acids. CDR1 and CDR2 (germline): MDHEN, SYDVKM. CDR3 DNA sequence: TGTGCCAGCAGCATGGAGACCCAGTACTTC. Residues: CASSMETQYF. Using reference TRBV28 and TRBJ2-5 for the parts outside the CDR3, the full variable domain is DVKVTQSSRYLVKRTGEKVFLECVQDMDHENMFWYRQDPGLGLRLIYFSYDVKMKEKGDIPEGYSVSREKKERFSLILESASTNQTSMYLCASSMETQYFGPGTRLLVL.

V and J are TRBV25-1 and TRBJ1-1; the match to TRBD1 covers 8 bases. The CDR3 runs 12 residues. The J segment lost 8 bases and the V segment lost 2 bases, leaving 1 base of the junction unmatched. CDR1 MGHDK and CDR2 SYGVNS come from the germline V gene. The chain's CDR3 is CASSEQGAEAFF. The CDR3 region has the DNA TGTGCCAGCAGTGAACAGGGGGCCGAAGCTTTCTTT. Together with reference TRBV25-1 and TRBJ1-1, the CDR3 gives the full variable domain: EADIYQTPRYLVIGTGKKITLECSQTMGHDKMYWYQQDPGMELHLIHYSYGVNSTEKGDLSSESTVSRIRTEHFPLTLESARPSHTSQYLCASSEQGAEAFFGQGTRLTVV.

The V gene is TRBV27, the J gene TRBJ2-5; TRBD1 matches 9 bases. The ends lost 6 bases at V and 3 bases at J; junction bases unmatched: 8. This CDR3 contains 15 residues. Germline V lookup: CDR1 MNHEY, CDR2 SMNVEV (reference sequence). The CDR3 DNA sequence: TGTGCCAGCAGACTCCCGGGACAGGGCGAAGAGACCCAGTACTTC. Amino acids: CASRLPGQGEETQYF.

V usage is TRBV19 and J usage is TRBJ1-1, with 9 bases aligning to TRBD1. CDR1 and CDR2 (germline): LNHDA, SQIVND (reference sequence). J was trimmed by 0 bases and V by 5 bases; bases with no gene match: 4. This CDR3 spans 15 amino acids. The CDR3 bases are TGTGCCAGTAGTGGGGACAGGGCCCTGAACACTGAAGCTTTCTTT. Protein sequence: CASSGDRALNTEAFF.

The CDR3 sequence is CASSSLVDTEAFF. The CDR3 region has the DNA TGTGCCAGCAGCTCCCTAGTGGACACTGAAGCTTTCTTT. This chain links TRBV7-3 with TRBJ1-1; D not certain. The CDR3 sequence is 13 residues long. The germline CDR1 and CDR2 sequences are SGHTA and FQGTGA. V lost 4 bases and J lost 3, with 9 bases in between.

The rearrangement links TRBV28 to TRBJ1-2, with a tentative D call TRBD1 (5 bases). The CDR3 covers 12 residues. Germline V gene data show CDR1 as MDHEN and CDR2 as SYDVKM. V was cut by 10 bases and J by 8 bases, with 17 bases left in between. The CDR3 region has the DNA TGTGCCACCTTGGACACCATCTCCGGCTACACCTTC. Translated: CATLDTISGYTF.

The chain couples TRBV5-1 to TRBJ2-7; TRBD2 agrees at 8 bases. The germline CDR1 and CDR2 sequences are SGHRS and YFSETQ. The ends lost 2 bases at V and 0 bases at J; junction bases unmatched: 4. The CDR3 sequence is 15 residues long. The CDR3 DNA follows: TGCGCCAGCAGCTTCCTAGCGGGTAGCTCCTACGAGCAGTACTTC. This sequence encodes CASSFLAGSSYEQYF.

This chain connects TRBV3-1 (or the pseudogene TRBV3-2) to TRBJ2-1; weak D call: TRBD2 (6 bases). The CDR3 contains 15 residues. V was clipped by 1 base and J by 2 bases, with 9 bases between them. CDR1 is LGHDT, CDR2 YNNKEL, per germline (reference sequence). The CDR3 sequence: CASSQGSSAYNEQFF. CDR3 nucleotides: TGTGCCAGCAGCCAAGGCTCTAGCGCCTACAATGAGCAGTTCTTC.

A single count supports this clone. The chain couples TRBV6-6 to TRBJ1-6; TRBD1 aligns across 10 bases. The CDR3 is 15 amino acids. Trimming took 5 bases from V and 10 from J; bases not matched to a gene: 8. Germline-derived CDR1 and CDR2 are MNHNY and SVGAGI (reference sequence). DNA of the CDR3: TGTGCCAGCAGTAGGGACAGGGGTTCGGGATCACCCCTCCACTTT. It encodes CASSRDRGSGSPLHF.

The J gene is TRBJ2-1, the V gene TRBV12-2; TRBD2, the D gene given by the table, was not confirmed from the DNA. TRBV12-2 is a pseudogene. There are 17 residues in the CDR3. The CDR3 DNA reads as TGTGCAAGTCGCTTAAGTTCGGCGGGAGTATTTGGGAATGAGCAGTTCTTC. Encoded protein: CASRLSSAGVFGNEQFF.